Detailed here is one T cell receptor (beta chain). V was clipped by 5 bases and J by 6 bases, with 11 bases between them. Looked up from germline, CDR1 is MNHEY and CDR2 is SVGEGT. This CDR3 region has 13 residues. TCRdb's table, derived via immunoSEQ multiplex PCR, lists solely in-frame clones and lacks some. The sample carries about 220,000 clones, about 87% recorded once. The data were taken from a study of blood T cell repertoires in COVID-19. The chain couples TRBV6-2 or TRBV6-3 to TRBJ1-5, with D maybe TRBD1 (6 bases). This TCR was sampled from a woman younger than 45 who had recovered from COVID-19. The sequenced sample was PBMCs or T cells enriched from blood (not recorded which). The DNA of the CDR3 is TGTGCCAGCAGTCGTCAGGGGAGTCAGCCCCAGCATTTT. This encodes CASSRQGSQPQHF.